Below are 3 T cell receptor beta chains sequenced from a single sample in a study of cytomegalovirus exposure and HLA in healthy donors. PCR was performed using 60 Vbeta and 13 Jbeta primers. The assay was immunoSEQ multiplex PCR, and TCRdb's table has in-frame clones only and misses some. This table holds 100,000 to 120,000 clones, around 74% found once. Sequenced input: PBMCs. Receptor source: a woman aged 40 to 50 in good health and CMV-seropositive.

The chain couples TRBV2 to TRBJ1-1; tentative D call: TRBD1 (6 bases). Trimming left V 6 bases short and J 3 bases short, with 23 bases between. Germline assignment: CDR1 SNHLY and CDR2 FYNNEI. The CDR3 is 17 amino acids. This chain's CDR3 is CASSGRTAEIRYTEAFF. Here the CDR3 DNA reads TGTGCCAGCAGCGGACGGACAGCCGAAATCCGATACACTGAAGCTTTCTTT. Drawing the rest from reference TRBV2 and TRBJ1-1, the complete variable domain is EPEVTQTPSHQVTQMGQEVILRCVPISNHLYFYWYRQILGQKVEFLVSFYNNEISEKSEIFDDQFSVERPDGSNFTLKIRSTKLEDSAMYFCASSGRTAEIRYTEAFFGQGTRLTVV.

The chain joins TRBV29-1 to TRBJ2-5, with D maybe TRBD1 (6 bases). The CDR3 is 14 residues long. The V gene's germline CDR1 is SQVTM and CDR2 ANQGSEA. The V and J ends lost 5 bases and 5 bases respectively, with 18 bases between them. The CDR3 is CSVPRGPSGETQYF. The CDR3 bases are TGCAGCGTTCCCAGGGGACCCTCTGGCGAGACCCAGTACTTC.

The V and J genes are TRBV28 and TRBJ1-6, with D tentatively TRBD1 (6 bases). V lost 0 bases and J lost 7, with 13 bases in between. CDR3 size: 16 residues. From germline, CDR1 is MDHEN and CDR2 SYDVKM. CDR3 residues: CASSLWGGARNSPLHF. CDR3 bases: TGTGCCAGCAGTTTATGGGGGGGGGCGCGCAATTCACCCCTCCACTTT.